The rows below give T cell receptor beta chains drawn from one sample of a study of blood T cell repertoires in COVID-19. The table came from immunoSEQ multiplex PCR; TCRdb's copy has only in-frame clones and leaves some out. The table lists approximately 250,000 clones, 80% to 90% of them singletons. Sequencing used peripheral blood. The receptors stem from a woman in her 70s with COVID-19, enrolled during active disease. Each CDR3 is given with its conserved first and last residue. Fields, in order: J gene, V gene, CDR3 protein.

>TRBJ2-5|TRBV7-6
CASSAPVGGPAGETQYF
>TRBJ1-6|TRBV2
CASSLQGSPLHF
>TRBJ1-2|TRBV9
CASSAGQGSYGYTF
>TRBJ1-1|TRBV14
CASSQNRVTEAFF
>TRBJ1-2|TRBV4-3
CASSQVRGAYGYTF
>TRBJ2-2|TRBV5-1
CASSKGTLLTGELFF
>TRBJ1-5|TRBV2
CASRRQGYNQPQHF
>TRBJ2-7|TRBV11-3
CASSRAGIVHEQYF
>TRBJ1-2|TRBV3-1/TRBV3-2
CASSQDRGTFYGYTF
>TRBJ1-4|TRBV29-1
CSVWGETNEKLFF
>TRBJ1-1|TRBV6-5
CASRADRGNTEAFF
>TRBJ2-7|TRBV3-1/TRBV3-2
CASSQNGGLAGPYEQYF
>TRBJ2-7|TRBV5-1
CASSLEASGRAWYEQYF
>TRBJ2-3|TRBV7-3
CASSLEPDRGTDTQYF
>TRBJ2-5|TRBV24-1
CATSDSLEAQYF
>TRBJ1-1|TRBV11-3
CASSSRTGVTEAFF
>TRBJ1-2|TRBV29-1
CSVVAGNYGYTF
>TRBJ2-7|TRBV5-1
CASSLGGSSGGEQYF
>TRBJ2-1|TRBV5-4
CASSLDGTGNNEQFF
>TRBJ2-4|TRBV29-1
CSVVRQSLIGSSKNIQYF
>TRBJ2-7|TRBV27
CASSVTAGQGQYF
>TRBJ1-5|TRBV6-2/TRBV6-3
CASSYGDRVQQPQHF